These 25 T cell receptor beta chains originate from one sample sequenced in a study of Graves' ophthalmopathy and Graves' hyperthyroidism. RNA transcripts provided the template for amplifying TCR beta CDR3 regions. First-round RT-PCR relied on HTBI primers, and a second-round multiplex PCR came next. Each CDR3 protein is one row after TCRdb ran MiXCR on the multiplex PCR reads. The sample records approximately 1.2 million distinct CDR3 sequences, 35% to 40% being singletons. Sequencing used peripheral blood or thyroid tissue (not recorded which). The receptors here all came from an adult man with Graves' hyperthyroidism.

Notes on this clonotype: The junction does not match germline at one end; this may be a read error. The gene calls are TRBV5-5 and TRBJ1-6, with D tentatively TRBD1 (6 bases). Germline CDR1 reads SGHKS; CDR2 reads YYEKEE (reference sequence). CDR3 length: 14 residues. CDR3 DNA: TGCGCCAGCAGCCCTCGACAGGACTATTCACCCCTCCACTTT. This codes for CASSPRQDYSPLHF.

This clonotype turned up a few times. The J gene is TRBJ2-7, the V gene TRBV6-5; D remains ambiguous. This CDR3 has 12 amino acids. V was clipped by 8 bases and J by 2 bases, with 10 bases between them. From germline, CDR1 is MNHEY and CDR2 SVGAGI. Here the CDR3 DNA reads TGTGCCAGCCTTGAGTGGGCCTACGAGCAGTACTTC. This gives the protein CASLEWAYEQYF.

The gene calls are TRBV5-4 and TRBJ1-5; 9 bases map to TRBD1. Germline CDR1 is SGHNT and CDR2 is YYREEE (reference sequence). The CDR3 loop spans 12 amino acids. Unmatched junction bases numbered 3, after V lost 4 bases and J lost 10 bases. CDR3 bases: TGTGCCAGCAGCACGGGACAGGGTCCCCAGCATTTT. Translation: CASSTGQGPQHF. Based on the CDR3 plus reference TRBV5-4 and TRBJ1-5, the full variable domain is ETGVTQSPTHLIKTRGQQVTLRCSSQSGHNTVSWYQQALGQGPQFIFQYYREEENGRGNFPPRFSGLQFPNYSSELNVNALELDDSALYLCASSTGQGPQHFGDGTRLSIL.

This clonotype turned up a few times. A much larger clone lies a single base off, so this may be a read error. The V call is TRBV2, the J call TRBJ1-4; no definite D call. The germline CDR1 and CDR2 sequences are SNHLY and FYNNEI. The CDR3 extends over 14 amino acids. Trimming removed 2 bases at V and 8 bases at J, with 12 bases between. The CDR3 DNA reads as TGTGCCAGCAGTGAACGGGCTGAATTAGAAAAACTGTTTTTT. It encodes CASSERAELEKLFF.

This clonotype was seen many times. This chain uses TRBV6-6 with TRBJ2-5; D is uncertain. The V end was cut by 0 bases, the J end by 1 base, with 12 bases between. In germline, CDR1 is MNHNY, CDR2 SVGAGI (reference sequence). CDR3 size: 16 residues. The CDR3 region has the DNA TGTGCCAGCAGTTACTCGTCGTCAGTCGGCCAAGAGACCCAGTACTTC. Residues: CASSYSSSVGQETQYF.

This clonotype was recorded at least ten times. The chain links TRBV29-1 to TRBJ2-7; D call uncertain. Germline V gene lookup returns CDR1 SQVTM and CDR2 ANQGSEA. This CDR3 is built from 13 residues. The ends were cut back, 4 bases at V and 2 bases at J, with 12 bases in the middle. For the CDR3, the DNA is TGCAGCGTTGCCCCTCAGGCGACCTACGAGCAGTACTTC. It specifies CSVAPQATYEQYF.

The chain links TRBV20-1 to TRBJ2-2; no firm D call. V was shortened by 0 bases and J by 8 bases, with 7 bases between the two germline ends. Germline CDR1 is DFQATT and CDR2 is SNEGSKA (reference sequence). The CDR3 is 12 amino acids. For the CDR3, the DNA is TGCAGTGCTAGAGACGCGGCAGGGGAGCTGTTTTTT. Its translation is CSARDAAGELFF.

J is TRBJ2-2 and V is TRBV14; no firm D call. The CDR3 spans 15 residues. The V and J ends lost 1 base and 3 bases respectively, with 9 bases between them. CDR1 and CDR2 (germline): SGHDN, FVKESK. The CDR3 sequence is CASSQVVGYTGELFF. CDR3 DNA sequence: TGTGCCAGCAGCCAAGTTGTCGGATACACCGGGGAGCTGTTTTTT.

CDR3 sequence: CAWSAPGQGPGSHYGYTF. The CDR3 nucleotides read TGTGCCTGGAGTGCGCCGGGACAGGGGCCAGGATCACACTATGGCTACACCTTC. J is TRBJ1-2 and V is TRBV30; TRBD1 agrees at 10 bases. Germline CDR1 reads GTSNPN; CDR2 reads SVGIG (reference sequence). The J segment lost 3 bases and the V segment lost 1 base, leaving 14 bases of the junction unmatched. The CDR3 sequence is 18 residues long.

This chain uses TRBV6-2 or TRBV6-3 with TRBJ1-6, with TRBD1 as a possible D gene (5 bases). This CDR3 is built from 17 residues. CDR1 MNHEY and CDR2 SVGEGT come from the germline V gene. V was trimmed by 2 bases and J by 5 bases, leaving 16 bases between them. The CDR3 sequence: CASSYGSARRDNSPLHF. For the CDR3, the DNA is TGTGCCAGCAGTTACGGTTCTGCGCGCAGGGATAATTCACCCCTCCACTTT.

This clonotype has just a few counts. Written as DNA, the CDR3 is TGTGCCAGCGGGCGGACAGGGGGTTTCACCGGGGAGCTGTTTTTT. Translation: CASGRTGGFTGELFF. This chain links TRBV5-8 with TRBJ2-2, with 10 nucleotides matching TRBD1. V was pared by 7 bases and J by 4 bases, with 7 bases of the junction left unmatched. Germline assignment: CDR1 SGHTS and CDR2 YDEGEE. CDR3 length equals 15 residues.

On this clonotype itself: The final CDR3 position lacks the conserved phenylalanine or tryptophan, pointing to a likely read error. This chain uses TRBV2 with TRBJ2-7; the D gene is possibly TRBD1 (7 bases). There are 16 residues in the CDR3. V lost 7 bases to trimming and J lost 2 bases, with 21 bases between them. Germline V gives CDR1 SNHLY, CDR2 FYNNEI. The CDR3 nucleotides read TGTGCCAGCAACCAGGGGGGTACGGGCTTCCCCTACGAGCAGTACCTC. Its protein is CASNQGGTGFPYEQYL.

This clonotype was picked up many times. The chain has TRBV19 and TRBJ1-1; D remains ambiguous. Germline V gene data show CDR1 as LNHDA and CDR2 as SQIVND (reference sequence). The germline V and J ends were trimmed by 3 bases and 8 bases, with 10 bases remaining between them. This CDR3 is built from 12 residues. The CDR3 region is CASSIVVGEAFF. CDR3 DNA: TGTGCCAGTAGTATCGTGGTTGGGGAAGCTTTCTTT.

Note on this clonotype: One junction end does not reproduce the germline sequence, and a read error may be involved. The chain joins TRBV5-1 to TRBJ2-7, with 13 bases lining up with TRBD2. The CDR3 covers 13 residues. Germline loops: CDR1 SGHRS, CDR2 YFSETQ. The CDR3 coding sequence is TGCACCAGAGGGACTAGCGGGATCAACGAGCAGTACTTC. This sequence encodes CTRGTSGINEQYF.

The chain employs TRBV11-2 and TRBJ1-1; TRBD1 matches 10 bases. Per germline, CDR1 SGHAT and CDR2 FQNNGV. The CDR3 covers 15 residues. The ends lost 6 bases at V and 4 bases at J; junction bases unmatched: 8. CDR3 nucleotides: TGTGCCAGCAGTTGGGGACAGGGGTTAGGCACTGAAGCTTTCTTT. Its translation: CASSWGQGLGTEAFF.

This clonotype was counted at least ten times. This sequence joins TRBV10-2 and TRBJ1-1, with D unresolved. Germline values: CDR1 WSHSY, CDR2 SAAADI. This CDR3 spans 13 amino acids. Trimming took 7 bases from V and 1 from J, leaving 10 bases between them. The CDR3 here is CASMSAANTEAFF. DNA of the CDR3: TGCGCCAGCATGAGTGCCGCGAACACTGAAGCTTTCTTT.

This clonotype was seen repeatedly, ten times or more. In DNA form, the CDR3 reads TGTGCCAGCAGCTTGAGGGAGGTGACTGGGGAGCAGTACTTC. It encodes CASSLREVTGEQYF. V gene TRBV7-9 combines with J gene TRBJ2-7; possible D gene TRBD2, 6 bases. There are 14 residues in the CDR3. V was pared by 3 bases and J by 7 bases, with 16 bases between. The germline V gene encodes CDR1 SEHNR and CDR2 FQNEAQ (reference sequence). The full variable domain, in which reference TRBV7-9 and TRBJ2-7 provide the parts outside the CDR3, is DTGVSQNPRHKITKRGQNVTFRCDPISEHNRLYWYRQTLGQGPEFLTYFQNEAQLEKSRLLSDRFSAERPKGSFSTLEIQRTEQGDSAMYLCASSLREVTGEQYFGPGTRLTVT.

This clonotype was seen a handful of times. The J gene is TRBJ1-1, the V gene TRBV19; possibly TRBD1 for D (5 bases). Trimming pared 3 bases from V and 1 base from J, leaving 12 bases between. The CDR3 extends over 15 amino acids. Germline lookup yields CDR1 LNHDA and CDR2 SQIVND (reference sequence). CDR3 sequence: CASSMPHGGNTEAFF. As DNA, the CDR3 is TGTGCCAGTAGTATGCCCCACGGGGGGAACACTGAAGCTTTCTTT.

The CDR3 nucleotides are TGCGCCAGCAGCTTGAGGACAGAACATCACACTGAAGCTTTCTTT. Its translation is CASSLRTEHHTEAFF. This chain connects TRBV5-1 to TRBJ1-1, with D maybe TRBD1 (6 bases). The CDR3 runs to 15 residues. Germline assignment: CDR1 SGHRS and CDR2 YFSETQ. V lost 1 base to trimming and J lost 3 bases, with 13 bases between them.

This clonotype was seen repeatedly, ten times or more. The CDR3 DNA is TGTGCCAGCAGTGGGCGGGGAGGGCCTGTCAATCAGCCCCAGCATTTT. Protein sequence: CASSGRGGPVNQPQHF. The chain joins TRBV2 to TRBJ1-5; D gene unclear. V lost 4 bases to trimming and J lost 3 bases, with 16 bases between them. Germline assignment: CDR1 SNHLY and CDR2 FYNNEI. The CDR3 sequence is 16 residues long.

The genes are TRBV10-3 and TRBJ1-2; a possible D gene is TRBD1 (6 bases). Trimming took off 2 bases at V and 3 bases at J, with 19 bases between the two ends. The V gene's germline CDR1 is ENHRY and CDR2 SYGVKD. This CDR3 spans 17 amino acids. The CDR3 DNA is TGTGCCATCAGTGAGATAAGGAGGGGGACCCTTTACTATGGCTACACCTTC. It translates to CAISEIRRGTLYYGYTF.

This clonotype was picked up a small number of times. The chain employs TRBV7-6 and TRBJ2-3, with D possibly TRBD2 on 5 matching bases. The CDR3 covers 15 residues. Germline V gene data show CDR1 as SGHVS and CDR2 as FNYEAQ. V lost 5 bases and J 3 bases, leaving 15 bases between the germline ends. CDR3 nucleotide sequence: TGTGCCAGCAGCAAAAGCGGTTCGGGGACAGATACGCAGTATTTT. Translating gives CASSKSGSGTDTQYF.

In its sample, this clonotype was seen a few times. The genes are TRBV28 and TRBJ1-1; 8 bases are a match to TRBD1. The V segment lost 4 bases and the J segment 4 bases; nucleotides outside the gene matches: 11. CDR1 is MDHEN and CDR2 is SYDVKM in the germline V gene. The CDR3 totals 16 residues. The CDR3 reads CASSSPGQGRVTEAFF. CDR3 sequence (DNA): TGTGCCAGCAGTTCCCCAGGACAGGGACGAGTCACTGAAGCTTTCTTT.

V and J are TRBV12-3 or TRBV12-4 and TRBJ2-5; TRBD1 might be the D (5 bases). V shed 3 bases and J shed 4 bases, with 18 bases lying between them. This CDR3 is 16 amino acids long. CDR3 nucleotide sequence: TGTGCCAGCAGTTTTGGAAACAGGTTCCCAAGAGAGACCCAGTACTTC. This sequence encodes CASSFGNRFPRETQYF.

With respect to this clonotype: Given the absence of the conserved phenylalanine or tryptophan at the CDR3 end, a read error is likely. The limits of the CDR3 on the DNA are not certain, so only TCRdb's listed CDR3 is given. The rearrangement uses TRBV29-1 and TRBJ1-1. The CDR3 is 9 amino acids in total, end residues counted. Per germline, CDR1 SQVTM and CDR2 ANQGSEA. This CDR3 reads CSVERGANY.